The clone carrying this TCR beta chain was recorded once. What it binds is not known. The data belong to a study of identical twins. The ends were cut back, 4 bases at V and 3 bases at J, with 10 bases in the middle. Germline lookup yields CDR1 SGHNT and CDR2 YYREEE (reference sequence). The CDR3 covers 13 residues. Template switching added a universal primer site, and cDNA bore unique molecular identifiers. From the 5' RACE reads, TCRdb called clonotypes with MiXCR, one entry per CDR3 protein. This sample carries roughly 1,500,000 distinct CDR3 sequences, less than 40% of them seen once, and the ten largest clones take about 0.27%. The study, taken as a whole, reports: Rather than following the same donors, the conclusions depended on cross-sectional statistical analysis.

The TCR comes from a newborn girl in good health. The sample comprised cord blood. The gene calls are TRBV5-4 and TRBJ2-5; no reliable D call. The CDR3 DNA follows: TGTGCCAGCAGCCCTGTTACGAAAGAGACCCAGTACTTC. This translates into CASSPVTKETQYF.